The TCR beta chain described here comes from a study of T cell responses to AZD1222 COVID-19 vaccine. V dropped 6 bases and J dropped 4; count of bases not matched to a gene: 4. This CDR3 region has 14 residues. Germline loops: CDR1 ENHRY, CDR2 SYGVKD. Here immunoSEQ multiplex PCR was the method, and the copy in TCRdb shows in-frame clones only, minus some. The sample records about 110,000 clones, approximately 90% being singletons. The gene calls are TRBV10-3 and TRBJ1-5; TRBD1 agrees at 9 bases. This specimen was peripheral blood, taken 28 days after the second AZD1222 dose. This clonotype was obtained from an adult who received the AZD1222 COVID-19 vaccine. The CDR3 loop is CAISQTGGNQPQHF. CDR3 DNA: TGTGCCATCAGCCAGACAGGGGGGAATCAGCCCCAGCATTTT.